One sample yielded the 19 T cell receptor beta chains listed below, sequenced in a study of Graves' ophthalmopathy and Graves' hyperthyroidism. Amplification of the TCR beta CDR3 regions used RNA transcripts (as template). First-round RT-PCR employed HTBI primers, with a second-round multiplex PCR after it. TCRdb fed the multiplex PCR reads into MiXCR, producing one record per CDR3 protein. The table shows 300,000 to 450,000 distinct CDR3 sequences, with about 17% occurring only once. The material sequenced was peripheral blood. Receptors originate from an adult woman with stable Graves' hyperthyroidism.

This clonotype was found many times. The chain has TRBV12-3 or TRBV12-4 and TRBJ1-2; 7 positions agree with TRBD1. The CDR3 has 15 amino acids. The V and J ends lost 6 bases and 7 bases, in that order; junction bases with no gene match: 14. CDR3: CASSPQGVSFGGYTF. The DNA for the CDR3 is TGTGCCAGCAGCCCCCAGGGGGTCTCTTTCGGTGGCTACACCTTC.

This clonotype was recorded at least ten times. The chain carries TRBV14 and TRBJ2-5, with D maybe TRBD1 (5 bases). V dropped 0 bases and J dropped 5 bases, with 19 bases sitting between them. The CDR3 contains 17 residues. Germline CDR1 is SGHDN and CDR2 is FVKESK. CDR3 loop: CASSQDGAADPGETQYF. CDR3 in DNA: TGTGCCAGCAGCCAAGATGGGGCGGCGGACCCAGGGGAGACCCAGTACTTC.

There are many counts of this clonotype. The chain has TRBV5-1 and TRBJ1-1, with a possible D match to TRBD1 (5 bases). Trimming stripped 0 bases from V and 2 bases from J, with 17 bases between. The germline CDR1 and CDR2 sequences are SGHRS and YFSETQ. CDR3 size: 17 residues. The CDR3 nucleotides read TGCGCCAGCAGCTTGGCCGACTCCTCAGGGTTAAACACTGAAGCTTTCTTT. Translating it yields CASSLADSSGLNTEAFF.

The table lists this clonotype with a few counts. Because the CDR3 is missing its conserved closing phenylalanine or tryptophan, this is likely a read error. The rearrangement links TRBV20-1 to TRBJ1-2; D may be TRBD1 (5 bases). V lost 3 bases, J lost 4 bases, and 15 bases lay in between. Per germline, CDR1 DFQATT and CDR2 SNEGSKA (reference sequence). The length of the CDR3 is 14 residues. Written as DNA, the CDR3 is TGCAGTGCTAGTGGGCGGGGCTCAGGCTATGGCTACACCTCC. Amino acid sequence: CSASGRGSGYGYTS.

V gene TRBV7-2 combines with J gene TRBJ2-7, with a weak D call TRBD2 (6 bases). The CDR3 is 15 residues long. Germline V gene sequence: CDR1 SGHTA, CDR2 FQGNSA. The germline V and J ends were trimmed by 2 bases and 3 bases, with 14 bases remaining between them. The CDR3 sequence is CASSLRGDLNYEQYF. DNA of the CDR3: TGTGCCAGCAGCTTACGCGGGGATCTCAACTACGAGCAGTACTTC.

This clonotype was picked up many times. The gene calls are TRBV6-6 and TRBJ2-7; TRBD2 is a possible D gene (6 bases). The CDR3 runs 16 residues. CDR1 is MNHNY, CDR2 SVGAGI, per germline (reference sequence). V dropped 4 bases and J dropped 0 bases, with 16 bases sitting between them. As DNA, the CDR3 is TGTGCCAGCAGTTCAAGACCGGGGGATTTCTCCTACGAGCAGTACTTC. It specifies CASSSRPGDFSYEQYF.

This clonotype was observed at least ten times. This chain uses TRBV18 with TRBJ2-2, with D unresolved. The CDR3 length is 16 residues. Trimming left V 5 bases short and J 3 bases short, with 16 bases between. Germline lookup yields CDR1 KGHSH and CDR2 LQKENI. CDR3: CASSSNTPQDTGELFF. The CDR3 DNA sequence: TGTGCCAGCTCAAGCAATACTCCCCAGGACACCGGGGAGCTGTTTTTT.

There are many counts of this clonotype. The DNA of the CDR3 is TGTGCCAGCTCACTCCCGGGATCACTCCGAGAGACCCAGTACTTC. The encoded protein is CASSLPGSLRETQYF. This chain joins TRBV18 and TRBJ2-5; D is perhaps TRBD2 (5 bases). CDR1 and CDR2 (germline): KGHSH, LQKENI. This CDR3 region has 15 residues. The ends were cut back, 4 bases at V and 4 bases at J, with 16 bases in the middle. The whole variable domain, remainder taken from reference TRBV18 and TRBJ2-5, is NAGVMQNPRHLVRRRGQEARLRCSPMKGHSHVYWYRQLPEEGLKFMVYLQKENIIDESGMPKERFSAEFPKEGPSILRIQQVVRGDSAAYFCASSLPGSLRETQYFGPGTRLLVL.

This clonotype came up a few times. Being one base from a much bigger clone, this may be a read error. The chain joins TRBV6-4 to TRBJ2-2; a weak D match, TRBD2 (6 bases). Germline CDR1 and CDR2: MRHNA and SNTAGT. CDR3 size: 14 residues. The CDR3 spells CASRRDGNTGEPFF. The CDR3, as DNA: TGTGCCAGCAGGCGGGATGGAAACACCGGGGAGCCGTTTTTT.

Regarding this clonotype: Because the CDR3 is missing its conserved closing phenylalanine or tryptophan, this is likely a read error. The chain is built from TRBV7-6 and TRBJ2-7; D is undetermined. The germline V gene encodes CDR1 SGHVS and CDR2 FNYEAQ. The CDR3 runs to 15 residues. Trimming shortened V by 5 bases and J by 3 bases, and 17 bases separated the two germline ends. This CDR3 reads CASSQDTPGSYEQYY. The CDR3 nucleotides read TGTGCCAGCAGCCAAGATACCCCCGGCAGCTACGAGCAGTACTAC.

This chain connects TRBV19 to TRBJ2-2; TRBD2 matches at 11 bases. This CDR3 has 19 amino acids. The germline V gene encodes CDR1 LNHDA and CDR2 SQIVND (reference sequence). V shed 2 bases, J shed 0 bases, and the junction held 8 bases outside the gene matches. The CDR3 bases are TGTGCCAGTAGTATAAGACTAGCGGGGCGATACGCGAACACCGGGGAGCTGTTTTTT. This translates into CASSIRLAGRYANTGELFF.

The gene calls are TRBV20-1 and TRBJ2-7, with D unclear. Germline loops: CDR1 DFQATT, CDR2 SNEGSKA (reference sequence). The length of the CDR3 is 15 residues. The germline V and J ends were trimmed by 2 bases and 3 bases, with 17 bases remaining between them. CDR3 bases: TGCAGTGCTAGACATCCCGCGCCCAGAAACTACGAGCAGTACTTC. Residues: CSARHPAPRNYEQYF.

This clonotype was observed a single time. With a much larger clone just one base away, this may be a read error. The chain links TRBV7-8 to TRBJ2-7; 9 nucleotides line up with TRBD1. With V trimmed by 7 bases and J by 8 bases, 15 bases remained unmatched. This CDR3 is built from 15 residues. The germline V gene encodes CDR1 SGHVS and CDR2 FQNEAQ. Here the CDR3 DNA reads TGTGCCAGCATCCCCTTATCGGGACAGGGTAACAAGCAGTACTTC. Encoded protein: CASIPLSGQGNKQYF.

This chain uses TRBV7-8 with TRBJ1-5; no clear D. Germline V gene sequence: CDR1 SGHVS, CDR2 FQNEAQ. The CDR3 is 15 residues long. Trimming cost V 2 bases and J 5 bases, with 13 bases left between them. As DNA, the CDR3 is TGTGCCAGCAGCTTATCGGCCAATTCATATCAGCCCCAGCATTTT. Its protein is CASSLSANSYQPQHF.

This clonotype was counted many times. The J gene is TRBJ1-1, the V gene TRBV3-1; D may be TRBD1 (5 bases). Germline assignment: CDR1 LGHDT and CDR2 YNNKEL (reference sequence). CDR3 length: 13 residues. The CDR3 here is CASSTPGNTEAFF. CDR3 in DNA: TGTGCGTCGTCAACCCCAGGGAATACTGAAGCTTTCTTT. The full variable domain, completed using reference TRBV3-1 and TRBJ1-1, is DTAVSQTPKYLVTQMGNDKSIKCEQNLGHDTMYWYKQDSKKFLKIMFSYNNKELIINETVPNRFSPKSPDKAHLNLHINSLELGDSAVYFCASSTPGNTEAFFGQGTRLTVV.

This clonotype was counted ten times or more. V usage is TRBV29-1 and J usage is TRBJ2-7; D is uncertain. The ends were cut back, 1 base at V and 0 bases at J, with 13 bases in the middle. The CDR3 contains 15 residues. Germline CDR1 SQVTM, CDR2 ANQGSEA. DNA of the CDR3: TGCAGCGTTGAAGTACCCGGGCCCACCTCCTACGAGCAGTACTTC. Its translation: CSVEVPGPTSYEQYF.

This clonotype was observed many times. The CDR3 sequence: CSASGVAGGRGVETQYF. CDR3 nucleotide sequence: TGCAGTGCTAGCGGGGTAGCGGGAGGGAGGGGCGTCGAGACCCAGTACTTC. This sequence joins TRBV20-1 and TRBJ2-5; TRBD2 aligns across 11 bases. CDR3 length equals 17 residues. The germline V gene encodes CDR1 DFQATT and CDR2 SNEGSKA (reference sequence). V gave up 3 bases and J gave up 5 bases; unmatched junction bases: 14.

The sample holds many counts of this clonotype. This sequence joins TRBV20-1 and TRBJ1-2, with a tentative D call TRBD1 (6 bases). Between the trimmed V and J ends, which lost 2 bases and 4 bases, there was a span of 11 bases. In germline, CDR1 is DFQATT, CDR2 SNEGSKA (reference sequence). This CDR3 comprises 13 residues. CDR3 sequence: CSARNRESYGYTF. For the CDR3, the DNA is TGCAGTGCTAGAAACAGGGAAAGCTATGGCTACACCTTC.

Concerning this clonotype itself: The CDR3 ends on some other residue instead of the conserved phenylalanine or tryptophan, so this is likely a read error. The chain employs TRBV6-1 and TRBJ2-7; D is uncertain. Germline V CDR1 and CDR2: MNHNS, SASEGT. CDR3 length: 14 residues. Between the trimmed V and J ends, which lost 7 bases and 0 bases, there was a span of 13 bases. The CDR3 sequence is CASIRNRISYEQYY. The DNA of the CDR3 is TGTGCCAGCATCCGTAATCGGATCTCCTACGAGCAGTACTAC.